This TCR beta chain was observed in a study of T cell responses to AZD1222 COVID-19 vaccine. Study conclusions and caveats: The repertoires were collected only after the peak T cell response. Seropositive AZD1222 recipients at baseline numbered only five or six. Most donors were white British and more were female, and clonal diversity was possibly underestimated.

Details on this clone: Its target is unknown.

The repertoire was sequenced with immunoSEQ multiplex PCR; TCRdb's copy has only in-frame clones and lacks some. The data contain some 180,000 clones, over 90% of them singletons. The germline gives CDR1 SEHNR, CDR2 FQNEAQ (reference sequence). The CDR3 runs to 12 residues. The V end was cut by 1 base, the J end by 9 bases, with 7 bases between. The sequencing used peripheral blood, collected 28 days after the second AZD1222 dose. V is TRBV7-9 and J is TRBJ2-1, with D hard to call. The source is an adult who received the AZD1222 COVID-19 vaccine. CDR3 residues: CASSLDWSEQFF. The CDR3 DNA reads TGTGCCAGCAGCTTAGACTGGAGTGAGCAGTTCTTC. The whole variable domain, remainder taken from reference TRBV7-9 and TRBJ2-1, is DTGVSQNPRHKITKRGQNVTFRCDPISEHNRLYWYRQTLGQGPEFLTYFQNEAQLEKSRLLSDRFSAERPKGSFSTLEIQRTEQGDSAMYLCASSLDWSEQFFGPGTRLTVL.